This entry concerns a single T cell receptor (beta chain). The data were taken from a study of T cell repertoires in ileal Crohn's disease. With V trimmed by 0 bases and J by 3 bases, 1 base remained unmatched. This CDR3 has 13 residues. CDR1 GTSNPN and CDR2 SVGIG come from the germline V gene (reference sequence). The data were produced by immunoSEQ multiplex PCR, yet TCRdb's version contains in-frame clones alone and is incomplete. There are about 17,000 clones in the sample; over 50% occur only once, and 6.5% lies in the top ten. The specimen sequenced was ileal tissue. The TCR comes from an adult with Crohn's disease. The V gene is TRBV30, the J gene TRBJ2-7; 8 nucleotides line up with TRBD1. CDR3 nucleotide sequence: TGTGCCTGGAGTGTCGACAGGGGCTACGAGCAGTACTTC. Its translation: CAWSVDRGYEQYF.